These 9 T cell receptor beta chains share one sample of origin, sequenced in a study of OX40 agonist ivuxolimab in advanced cancers. Measured with immunoSEQ multiplex PCR; TCRdb has only the in-frame clones, and not every one. Among about 100,000 clones listed, approximately 94% were seen once. Sequenced here: CD4+ or CD8+ T cells sorted from blood, sampled in a trial of the OX40 agonist ivuxolimab. Every receptor here comes from an adult with an advanced solid tumor such as melanoma, head and neck, liver or kidney cancer.

CDR3 coding DNA: TGTGCCAGCAGCCAAGCTCCGGGGGGGGGCACTGAAGCTTTCTTT. Translated, it gives CASSQAPGGGTEAFF. This rearrangement joins TRBV2 to TRBJ1-1; maybe TRBD1 (5 bases). The CDR3 sequence is 15 residues long. V lost 6 bases and J lost 4, with 18 bases in between. The V gene's germline CDR1 is SNHLY and CDR2 FYNNEI.

V is TRBV5-8 and J is TRBJ2-7, with 10 bases that match TRBD1. V dropped 4 bases and J dropped 4; count of bases not matched to a gene: 5. CDR3 length: 14 amino acids. CDR1 is SGHTS and CDR2 is YDEGEE in the germline V gene. CDR3 sequence (DNA): TGTGCCAGCAGCCTTGGACAGGGGGAATACGAGCAGTACTTC. This encodes CASSLGQGEYEQYF.

This clone was seen just once. The chain employs TRBV7-9 and TRBJ1-1; D might be TRBD1 (5 bases). This CDR3 has 14 residues. V was pared by 0 bases and J by 3 bases, with 8 bases between. From germline, CDR1 is SEHNR and CDR2 FQNEAQ (reference sequence). CDR3 DNA sequence: TGTGCCAGCAGCTTAGCGCGACAGCACACTGAAGCTTTCTTT. It is translated as CASSLARQHTEAFF.

The gene calls are TRBV13 and TRBJ2-3; D ambiguous. Trimming removed 1 base at V and 5 bases at J, with 4 bases between. The CDR3 has 12 residues. Germline CDR1 reads PRHDT; CDR2 reads FYEKMQ (reference sequence). Here the CDR3 reads CASSLDIDTQYF. The CDR3 nucleotides read TGTGCCAGCAGCTTAGATATAGATACGCAGTATTTT. Using reference TRBV13 and TRBJ2-3 for the parts outside the CDR3, the full variable domain is AAGVIQSPRHLIKEKRETATLKCYPIPRHDTVYWYQQGPGQDPQFLISFYEKMQSDKGSIPDRFSAQQFSDYHSELNMSSLELGDSALYFCASSLDIDTQYFGPGTRLTVL.

The rearrangement joins TRBV7-3 to TRBJ2-7, with TRBD1 identical over 9 bases. The trim removed 5 bases at V and 6 bases at J, leaving 5 bases unmatched. The length of the CDR3 is 13 residues. Looked up from germline, CDR1 is SGHTA and CDR2 is FQGTGA. The CDR3 nucleotides read TGTGCCAGCAGCCGACAGGGGGGAGGCGAGCAGTACTTC. Residues: CASSRQGGGEQYF.

The CDR3 spells CASRYRGTGTGELFF. CDR3 in DNA: TGTGCCAGCAGGTACAGGGGTACGGGCACCGGGGAGCTGTTTTTT. The chain recombines TRBV27 with TRBJ2-2; 7 positions agree with TRBD1. Germline CDR1 is MNHEY and CDR2 is SMNVEV (reference sequence). This CDR3 has 15 amino acids. Trimming at V came to 6 bases and at J to 4 bases, leaving 8 bases not matched to a gene.

The chain is built from TRBV28 and TRBJ2-7, with 8 bases lining up with TRBD2. The germline V gene has CDR1 MDHEN and CDR2 SYDVKM. The CDR3 runs 12 residues. V lost 7 bases to trimming and J lost 4 bases; unmatched junction nucleotides: 3. CDR3 sequence: CASTSGPYEQYF. The CDR3 DNA sequence: TGTGCCAGCACTAGCGGGCCTTACGAGCAGTACTTC.

The J gene is TRBJ2-5, the V gene TRBV5-6; D is unclear. This CDR3 is built from 12 residues. V was shortened by 0 bases and J by 10 bases, with 10 bases between the two germline ends. Germline V gene lookup returns CDR1 SGHDT and CDR2 YYEEEE. CDR3 DNA: TGTGCCAGCAGCTTGGGTGCTGACCGCCAGTACTTC. Protein: CASSLGADRQYF.

The V call is TRBV6-5, the J call TRBJ2-1; 9 bases map to TRBD2. The J segment lost 6 bases and the V segment lost 6 bases, leaving 3 bases of the junction unmatched. The CDR3 runs to 13 residues. The germline gives CDR1 MNHEY, CDR2 SVGAGI. Here the CDR3 DNA reads TGTGCCAGCAGCTATAGCGGGAGCAATGAGCAGTTCTTC. It is translated as CASSYSGSNEQFF.